This T cell receptor (beta chain) was identified in a study of a mutant IDH1 vaccine in newly diagnosed glioma. Across the study: Standard pretreatment was either radiotherapy, temozolomide, or, for most, radiochemotherapy with temozolomide.

Study results and limitations: Most patients, 90% to 95%, showed vaccine-induced immune responses.

Sequenced by immunoSEQ multiplex PCR; TCRdb stores in-frame clones only, minus some. The sample yields fewer than 45,000 clones, roughly three quarters seen once. Note on this clone: The antigen remains unidentified.

Noted time point: baseline, week 1 (first vaccination visit). Specified treatment: pre-vaccination baseline after standard-of-care therapy. The receptor was derived from a man aged 35 to 55 with glioma. Some clones in this sample may be carry-over from other donors' samples. Sequences were derived from PBMCs, sampled from a glioma patient treated with radiotherapy, temozolomide or both.

CDR3 DNA sequence: TGTGCCAGCAGAGGACAGGGGAAGTCCTATGGCTACACCTTC. Translation gives CASRGQGKSYGYTF. The chain couples TRBV2 to TRBJ1-2; 9 bases align to TRBD1. The CDR3 spans 14 residues. The junction had 6 bases not matched to a gene; V was cut back by 6 bases and J by 4 bases. Per germline, CDR1 SNHLY and CDR2 FYNNEI.